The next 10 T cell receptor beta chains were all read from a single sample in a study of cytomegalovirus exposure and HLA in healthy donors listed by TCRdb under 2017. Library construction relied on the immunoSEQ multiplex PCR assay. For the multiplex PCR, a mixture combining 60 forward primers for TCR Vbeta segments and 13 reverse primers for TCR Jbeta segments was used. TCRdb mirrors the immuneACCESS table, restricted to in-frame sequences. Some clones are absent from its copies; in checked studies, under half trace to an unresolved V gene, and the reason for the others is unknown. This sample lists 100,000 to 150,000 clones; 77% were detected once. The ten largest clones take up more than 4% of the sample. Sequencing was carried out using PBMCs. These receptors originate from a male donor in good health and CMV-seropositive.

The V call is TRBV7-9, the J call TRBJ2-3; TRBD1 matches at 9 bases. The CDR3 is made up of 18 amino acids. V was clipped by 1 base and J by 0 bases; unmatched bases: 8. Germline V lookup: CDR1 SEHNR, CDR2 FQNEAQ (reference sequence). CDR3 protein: CASSLDNRDRESTDTQYF. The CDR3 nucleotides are TGTGCCAGCAGCTTAGACAACCGGGACAGGGAGAGCACAGATACGCAGTATTTT.

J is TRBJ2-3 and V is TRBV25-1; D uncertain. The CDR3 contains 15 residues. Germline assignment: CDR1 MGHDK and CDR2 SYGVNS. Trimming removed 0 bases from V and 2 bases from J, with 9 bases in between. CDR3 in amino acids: CASSEYDLPTDTQYF. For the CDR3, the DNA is TGTGCCAGCAGTGAATATGACTTACCCACAGATACGCAGTATTTT.

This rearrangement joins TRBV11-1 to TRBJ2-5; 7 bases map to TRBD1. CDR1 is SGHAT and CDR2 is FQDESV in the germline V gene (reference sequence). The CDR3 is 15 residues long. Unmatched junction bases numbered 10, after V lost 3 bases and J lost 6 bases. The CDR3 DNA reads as TGTGCCAGCAGCTTCGGAGACAGGGTGATTCAGACCCAGTACTTC. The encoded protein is CASSFGDRVIQTQYF.

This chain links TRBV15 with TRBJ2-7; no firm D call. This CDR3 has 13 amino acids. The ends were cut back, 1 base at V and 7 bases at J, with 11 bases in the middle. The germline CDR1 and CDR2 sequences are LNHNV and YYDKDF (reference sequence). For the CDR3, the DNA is TGTGCCACCAGCAGAGCTCCCACAGAAGAGCAGTACTTC. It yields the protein CATSRAPTEEQYF. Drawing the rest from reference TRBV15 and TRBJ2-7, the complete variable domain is DAMVIQNPRYQVTQFGKPVTLSCSQTLNHNVMYWYQQKSSQAPKLLFHYYDKDFNNEADTPDNFQSRRPNTSFCFLDIRSPGLGDTAMYLCATSRAPTEEQYFGPGTRLTVT.

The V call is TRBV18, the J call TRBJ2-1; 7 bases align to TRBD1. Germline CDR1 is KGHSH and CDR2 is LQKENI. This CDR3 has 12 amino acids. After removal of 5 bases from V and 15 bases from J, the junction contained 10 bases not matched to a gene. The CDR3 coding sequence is TGTGCCAGCTCATTTCGGACAGGCCTGAGGTTCTTC. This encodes CASSFRTGLRFF.

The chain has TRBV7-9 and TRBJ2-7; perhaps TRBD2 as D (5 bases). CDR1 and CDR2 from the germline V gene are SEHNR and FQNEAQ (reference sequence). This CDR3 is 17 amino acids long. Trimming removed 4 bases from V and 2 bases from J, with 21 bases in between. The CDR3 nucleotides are TGTGCCAGCAGCTCCCCGGCTAGCCAAAACCGGCCCTACGAGCAGTACTTC. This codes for CASSSPASQNRPYEQYF.

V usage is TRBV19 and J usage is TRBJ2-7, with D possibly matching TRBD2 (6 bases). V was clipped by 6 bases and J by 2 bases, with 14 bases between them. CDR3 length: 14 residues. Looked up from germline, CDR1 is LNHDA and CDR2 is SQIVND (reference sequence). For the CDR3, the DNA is TGTGCCAGTAGCCAAGGGACTGGCCCCTACGAGCAGTACTTC. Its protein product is CASSQGTGPYEQYF.

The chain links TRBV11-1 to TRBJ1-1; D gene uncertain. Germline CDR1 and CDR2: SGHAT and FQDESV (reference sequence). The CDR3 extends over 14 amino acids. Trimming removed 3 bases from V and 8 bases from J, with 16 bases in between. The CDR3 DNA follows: TGTGCCAGCAGCTTTCAATCAGCGGGGAACGAAGCTTTCTTT. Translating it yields CASSFQSAGNEAFF. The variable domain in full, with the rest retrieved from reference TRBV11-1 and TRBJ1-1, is EAEVAQSPRYKITEKSQAVAFWCDPISGHATLYWYRQILGQGPELLVQFQDESVVDDSQLPKDRFSAERLKGVDSTLKIQPAELGDSAMYLCASSFQSAGNEAFFGQGTRLTVV.

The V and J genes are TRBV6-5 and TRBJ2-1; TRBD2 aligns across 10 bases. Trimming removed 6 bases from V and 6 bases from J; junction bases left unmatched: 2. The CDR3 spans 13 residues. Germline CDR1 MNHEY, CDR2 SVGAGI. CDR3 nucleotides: TGTGCCAGCAGACTAGCGGGACTCAATGAGCAGTTCTTC. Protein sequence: CASRLAGLNEQFF.

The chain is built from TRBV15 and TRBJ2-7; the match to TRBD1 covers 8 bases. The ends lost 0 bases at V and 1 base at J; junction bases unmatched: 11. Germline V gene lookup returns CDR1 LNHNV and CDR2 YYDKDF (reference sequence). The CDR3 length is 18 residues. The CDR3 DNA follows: TGTGCCACCAGCAGAGACACTTTGGACAGGGAGACTTCCTACGAGCAGTACTTC. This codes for CATSRDTLDRETSYEQYF.